This T cell receptor beta chain was captured in a study of OX40 agonist ivuxolimab in advanced cancers. About the research overall: One hepatocellular carcinoma and a couple of cutaneous melanoma patients partially responded. Study results and caveats: A proportion of nonresponders additionally exhibited low normalized T-cell clonal expansion.

As to this clone: What it recognizes is unknown.

The data were produced by immunoSEQ multiplex PCR, yet TCRdb's version contains in-frame clones alone and is incomplete. The sample has approximately 74,000 clones, roughly 90% seen once. The CDR3 is 16 amino acids. V was cut by 4 bases and J by 2 bases, with 18 bases left in between. Germline V lookup: CDR1 SGHNT, CDR2 YYREEE (reference sequence). The rearrangement links TRBV5-4 to TRBJ1-1, with D perhaps matching TRBD1 (6 bases). This sequence originates from an adult with an advanced solid tumor such as melanoma, head and neck, liver or kidney cancer. The sequencing here drew on CD4+ or CD8+ T cells sorted from blood, taken in a trial of the OX40 agonist ivuxolimab. Here the CDR3 DNA reads TGTGCCAGCAGCCGGGACGGAGGAGGGACAAACACTGAAGCTTTCTTT. Translation gives CASSRDGGGTNTEAFF.